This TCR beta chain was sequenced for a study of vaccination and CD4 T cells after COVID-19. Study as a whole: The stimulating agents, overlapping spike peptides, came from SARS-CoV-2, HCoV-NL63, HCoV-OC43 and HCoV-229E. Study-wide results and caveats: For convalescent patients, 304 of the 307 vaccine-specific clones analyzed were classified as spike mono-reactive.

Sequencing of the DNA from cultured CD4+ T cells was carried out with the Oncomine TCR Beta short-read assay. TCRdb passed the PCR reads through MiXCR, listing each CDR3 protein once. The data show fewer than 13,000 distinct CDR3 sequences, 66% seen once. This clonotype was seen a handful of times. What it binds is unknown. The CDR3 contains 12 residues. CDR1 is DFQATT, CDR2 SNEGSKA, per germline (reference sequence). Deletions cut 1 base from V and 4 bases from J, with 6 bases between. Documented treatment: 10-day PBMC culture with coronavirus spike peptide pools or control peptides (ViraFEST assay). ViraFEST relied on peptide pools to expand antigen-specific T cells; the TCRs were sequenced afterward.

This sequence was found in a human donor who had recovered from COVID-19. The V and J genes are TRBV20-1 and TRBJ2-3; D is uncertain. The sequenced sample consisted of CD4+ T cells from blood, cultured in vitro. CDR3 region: CSARGAADTQYF. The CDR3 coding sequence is TGCAGTGCTAGAGGGGCGGCAGATACGCAGTATTTT.